This entry describes one T cell receptor (beta chain). The antigen remains unidentified. The sample originates from a study of T-cell memory formation after mild COVID-19. Turning to the study itself: For the most part, TCR clusters were specific to one donor. Study conclusions and caveats: Second-wave clones reaching peak frequency on day 37 lacked confirmed SARS-CoV-2 specificity. Some clones that responded turned up in pre-infection memory, which suggests that cross-reactive memory joined in.

Germline CDR1 MNHEY, CDR2 SVGEGT. V was pared by 10 bases and J by 1 base, with 11 bases between. The CDR3 spans 13 residues. TCRdb re-analysed the 5' RACE reads in MiXCR, keeping a single row per CDR3 protein. The sample carries about 360,000 distinct CDR3 sequences, approximately 15% recorded once. The sequenced sample was PBMCs or a T cell subset sorted from them (not recorded which). The clonotype comes from a man younger than 30 who had mild COVID-19 (a few samples of this study predate the infection). Cell type and time point are not known. V usage is TRBV6-2 or TRBV6-3 and J usage is TRBJ1-5; D perhaps matches TRBD1 (5 bases). CDR3 bases: TGTGCCACCCAGAGGGGAAGCAATCAGCCCCAGCATTTT. Amino acids: CATQRGSNQPQHF.